This entry lists 27 T cell receptor beta chains sequenced from one sample in a study of lymphopenia after photon versus proton radiotherapy. Sequenced by immunoSEQ multiplex PCR; TCRdb stores in-frame clones only, minus some. Of 77,000 or so clones listed, around 83% were seen once; the top ten hold about 1.3%. The sequenced sample was peripheral blood, obtained from a patient treated with proton-based radiotherapy. The source of these receptors is a man in his fifties or sixties with pancreatic cancer.

J is TRBJ2-5 and V is TRBV6-1; 7 nucleotides align to TRBD1. The CDR3 runs to 14 residues. V shed 5 bases and J 4 bases; nucleotides not matched to a gene: 7. CDR1 is MNHNS and CDR2 is SASEGT in the germline V gene. CDR3 protein: CASSFWTGRETQYF. Here the CDR3 DNA reads TGTGCCAGCAGTTTCTGGACAGGTAGAGAGACCCAGTACTTC.

V and J are TRBV11-1 and TRBJ1-2; TRBD1 agrees at 7 bases. The CDR3 has 13 residues. Per the germline V gene, CDR1 is SGHAT and CDR2 is FQDESV (reference sequence). The V gene end was trimmed by 3 bases and the J gene end by 4 bases; junction bases not matched to a gene: 2. The CDR3 loop is CASSLTGLYGYTF. The CDR3 DNA reads as TGTGCCAGCAGCTTGACAGGGCTCTATGGCTACACCTTC.

J is TRBJ2-7 and V is TRBV11-3, with 10 bases fitting TRBD1. The CDR3 sequence is 15 residues long. The V and J ends lost 7 bases and 2 bases, in that order; junction bases with no gene match: 8. Germline V gene data show CDR1 as SGHNT and CDR2 as YENEEA. This chain's CDR3 is CASNRRGQGTYEQYF. The CDR3 region has the DNA TGTGCCAGCAACCGGAGGGGACAGGGGACCTACGAGCAGTACTTC.

V usage is TRBV5-1 and J usage is TRBJ2-3, with 14 positions matching TRBD2. The CDR3 is made up of 19 amino acids. Unmatched junction bases numbered 8, after V lost 2 bases and J lost 0 bases. CDR1 is SGHRS and CDR2 is YFSETQ in the germline V gene. The CDR3 protein is CASSFRLAGGPGSTDTQYF. As DNA, the CDR3 is TGCGCCAGCAGCTTTCGACTAGCGGGAGGGCCTGGGAGCACAGATACGCAGTATTTT.

This sequence joins TRBV20-1 and TRBJ2-7; D gene ambiguous. Trimming removed 6 bases at V and 3 bases at J, with 9 bases between. This CDR3 is built from 11 residues. CDR1 is DFQATT and CDR2 is SNEGSKA in the germline V gene (reference sequence). The CDR3 protein is CSASVIYEQYF. The CDR3, as DNA: TGCAGTGCGTCTGTTATCTACGAGCAGTACTTC.

This clone has more than one count but fewer than ten. The gene calls are TRBV6-1 and TRBJ2-1, with 9 bases lining up with TRBD1. From germline, CDR1 is MNHNS and CDR2 SASEGT. The J segment lost 6 bases and the V segment lost 6 bases, leaving 9 bases of the junction unmatched. The CDR3 sequence is 15 residues long. DNA for the CDR3: TGTGCCAGCAGGGATACAGGGGGCGCAGTCAATGAGCAGTTCTTC. Translation gives CASRDTGGAVNEQFF.

This rearrangement joins TRBV19 to TRBJ1-3, with D unclear. Germline V lookup: CDR1 LNHDA, CDR2 SQIVND (reference sequence). The CDR3 has 12 residues. V lost 3 bases, J lost 2 bases, and 2 bases lay in between. The CDR3 is CASSIPGNTIYF. Written as DNA, the CDR3 is TGTGCCAGTAGTATCCCTGGAAACACCATATATTTT.

V is TRBV11-2 and J is TRBJ2-1; D call uncertain. Germline V lookup: CDR1 SGHAT, CDR2 FQNNGV. V was pared by 4 bases and J by 5 bases, with 3 bases between. This CDR3 is 11 amino acids long. CDR3 sequence reads: CASSSHNEQFF. CDR3 in DNA: TGTGCCAGCAGCTCGCACAATGAGCAGTTCTTC.

For this clone: One end of the junction fails to match germline, which may point to a read error. The chain is built from TRBV6-1 and TRBJ2-2; the D gene could be TRBD1 or TRBD2 (6 bases each). This CDR3 region has 13 residues. The germline gives CDR1 MNHNS, CDR2 SASEGT. The CDR3 DNA reads as TGTGCCAGCAGGGTAGGGGGGCCCGGGGAGCCGTTTTTT. This codes for CASRVGGPGEPFF.

This chain connects TRBV11-2 to TRBJ1-5; D is possibly TRBD1 (5 bases). CDR3 size: 17 residues. Germline CDR1 is SGHAT and CDR2 is FQNNGV. V was trimmed by 3 bases and J by 2 bases, leaving 17 bases between them. The CDR3 sequence is CASSLRDLKGGNQPQHF. The CDR3 DNA reads as TGTGCCAGCAGCTTGAGGGACCTAAAGGGCGGCAATCAGCCCCAGCATTTT.

V is TRBV5-1 and J is TRBJ1-2, with D maybe TRBD1 (5 bases). Germline CDR1 reads SGHRS; CDR2 reads YFSETQ. Trimming stripped 0 bases from V and 8 bases from J, with 17 bases between. The CDR3 runs 15 residues. This CDR3 is CASSLGDRFEGGYTF. Here the CDR3 DNA reads TGCGCCAGCAGCTTGGGAGACAGATTTGAGGGGGGCTACACCTTC. Full variable domain (outside the CDR3, taken from reference TRBV5-1 and TRBJ1-2): KAGVTQTPRYLIKTRGQQVTLSCSPISGHRSVSWYQQTPGQGLQFLFEYFSETQRNKGNFPGRFSGRQFSNSRSEMNVSTLELGDSALYLCASSLGDRFEGGYTFGSGTRLTVV.

The chain combines TRBV5-4 with TRBJ2-1, with 8 nucleotides matching TRBD2. Trimming removed 2 bases from V and 6 bases from J; junction bases left unmatched: 10. The CDR3 covers 16 residues. Germline assignment: CDR1 SGHNT and CDR2 YYREEE (reference sequence). The CDR3 nucleotides read TGTGCCAGCAGCTTCGGTGGGGCGGGAGGCCCCAATGAGCAGTTCTTC. Translating gives CASSFGGAGGPNEQFF.

As for this clone: At the DNA level, this CDR3 is encoded by other sequences in the same sample as well. The chain recombines TRBV14 with TRBJ2-1, with D tentatively TRBD1 (5 bases). Germline V gene sequence: CDR1 SGHDN, CDR2 FVKESK. V was trimmed by 4 bases and J by 7 bases, leaving 20 bases between them. The CDR3 has 16 amino acids. The CDR3 loop reads CASSPVGLQGYNEQFF. In nucleotides, the CDR3 is TGTGCCAGCAGCCCCGTTGGGCTTCAGGGATATAATGAGCAGTTCTTC.

The genes are TRBV30 and TRBJ2-7; 7 bases agree with TRBD2. Germline CDR1 reads GTSNPN; CDR2 reads SVGIG (reference sequence). Trimming cost V 7 bases and J 4 bases; bases outside gene matches: 7. There are 12 residues in the CDR3. This CDR3 is CASNRGGYEQYF. The CDR3 DNA reads as TGTGCCTCGAATAGGGGAGGGTACGAGCAGTACTTC.

This sequence joins TRBV6-5 and TRBJ1-3; unclear D gene. CDR1 and CDR2 from the germline V gene are MNHEY and SVGAGI. The CDR3 totals 14 residues. Trimming pared 4 bases from V and 0 bases from J, leaving 7 bases between. The CDR3 sequence: CASSSPVSGNTIYF. CDR3 DNA sequence: TGTGCCAGCAGTTCGCCGGTCTCTGGAAACACCATATATTTT.

The J gene is TRBJ2-7, the V gene TRBV28; no firm D call. CDR1 and CDR2 (germline): MDHEN, SYDVKM. V lost 4 bases to trimming and J lost 3 bases, with 13 bases between them. This CDR3 contains 14 residues. The CDR3 region is CASSYLGGNYEQYF. CDR3 nucleotide sequence: TGTGCCAGCAGTTATTTAGGCGGCAACTACGAGCAGTACTTC.

The chain links TRBV5-1 to TRBJ1-1; no firm D call. The CDR3 has 13 amino acids. The V gene lost 5 bases and the J gene lost 1 base, with 9 bases spanning the gap. Per the germline V gene, CDR1 is SGHRS and CDR2 is YFSETQ. The CDR3 reads CASSGPGNTEAFF. The CDR3 DNA reads as TGCGCCAGCAGTGGTCCGGGGAACACTGAAGCTTTCTTT.

This chain connects TRBV2 to TRBJ1-2; D not resolved. Germline values: CDR1 SNHLY, CDR2 FYNNEI. V dropped 6 bases and J dropped 2 bases, with 13 bases sitting between them. This CDR3 comprises 14 residues. The CDR3 spells CASSPRTGNYGYTF. The CDR3 bases are TGTGCCAGCAGCCCCCGGACGGGGAACTATGGCTACACCTTC.

The chain links TRBV11-2 to TRBJ2-5, with TRBD1 identical over 9 bases. The length of the CDR3 is 13 residues. The V gene's germline CDR1 is SGHAT and CDR2 FQNNGV. V was clipped by 5 bases and J by 5 bases; unmatched bases: 3. The CDR3 DNA reads TGTGCCAGCAGCCGGGACAGGGCCGAGACCCAGTACTTC. This sequence encodes CASSRDRAETQYF.

The J gene is TRBJ1-5, the V gene TRBV4-2; a possible D gene is TRBD1 (5 bases). CDR1 and CDR2 from the germline V gene are LGHNA and YNFKEQ. The CDR3 sequence is 12 residues long. V shed 3 bases and J shed 7 bases, with 7 bases lying between them. DNA for the CDR3: TGTGCCAGCAGCCAGGGGGAACAGCCCCAGCATTTT. As protein: CASSQGEQPQHF.

The V gene is TRBV10-2, the J gene TRBJ2-1, with D unclear. This CDR3 comprises 11 residues. Deletions cut 3 bases from V and 8 bases from J, with 5 bases between. Germline V lookup: CDR1 WSHSY, CDR2 SAAADI. The CDR3, as DNA: TGCGCCAGCAGTGATTGGGATGAGCAGTTCTTC. Its translation: CASSDWDEQFF.

The rearrangement uses TRBV28 and TRBJ2-7; either TRBD1 or TRBD2 may fit D (6 bases each). This CDR3 is built from 15 residues. Germline assignment: CDR1 MDHEN and CDR2 SYDVKM. V was cut by 3 bases and J by 6 bases, with 18 bases left in between. Written as DNA, the CDR3 is TGTGCCAGCAGTTTTAGGGGGGCTGCAGGGCTCGAGCAGTACTTC. This gives the protein CASSFRGAAGLEQYF.

The genes are TRBV11-1 and TRBJ2-5, with D unresolved. Trimming pared 4 bases from V and 2 bases from J, leaving 14 bases between. Germline V lookup: CDR1 SGHAT, CDR2 FQDESV (reference sequence). The CDR3 totals 15 residues. CDR3 nucleotides: TGTGCCAGCAGCTATCCTGTGGGGAATCAAGAGACCCAGTACTTC. Translation: CASSYPVGNQETQYF.

There are a few counts of this clone. J is TRBJ2-2 and V is TRBV7-8; 10 bases fit TRBD2. This CDR3 contains 15 residues. J lost 3 bases, V lost 3 bases, and 1 base had no gene match. Germline-derived CDR1 and CDR2 are SGHVS and FQNEAQ. The DNA of the CDR3 is TGTGCCAGCAGCTTCGGACTAGCGGACACCGGGGAGCTGTTTTTT. Amino acids: CASSFGLADTGELFF.

This clone came up once. The gene calls are TRBV7-2 and TRBJ2-1; tentatively, D is TRBD2 (6 bases). CDR3 length equals 15 residues. The germline V gene has CDR1 SGHTA and CDR2 FQGNSA. Trimming stripped 4 bases from V and 8 bases from J, with 18 bases between. The CDR3 sequence is CASSSQEGGKDEQFF. The CDR3 DNA reads TGTGCCAGCAGCTCCCAAGAGGGAGGAAAGGATGAGCAGTTCTTC.

The J gene is TRBJ2-7, the V gene TRBV5-1, with D perhaps TRBD1 (6 bases). The CDR3 spans 13 residues. CDR1 and CDR2 from the germline V gene are SGHRS and YFSETQ. V was trimmed by 5 bases and J by 2 bases, leaving 11 bases between them. The CDR3 region has the DNA TGCGCCAGCAGGGGGACAACCGCCTACGAGCAGTACTTC. Protein product: CASRGTTAYEQYF.

This chain uses TRBV4-1 with TRBJ1-1; no reliable D call. Germline V lookup: CDR1 MGHRA, CDR2 YSYEKL. Trimming stripped 4 bases from V and 1 base from J, with 10 bases between. The CDR3 spans 14 residues. The CDR3 is CASSPDGANTEAFF. The CDR3 region has the DNA TGCGCCAGCAGCCCGGACGGAGCGAACACTGAAGCTTTCTTT.